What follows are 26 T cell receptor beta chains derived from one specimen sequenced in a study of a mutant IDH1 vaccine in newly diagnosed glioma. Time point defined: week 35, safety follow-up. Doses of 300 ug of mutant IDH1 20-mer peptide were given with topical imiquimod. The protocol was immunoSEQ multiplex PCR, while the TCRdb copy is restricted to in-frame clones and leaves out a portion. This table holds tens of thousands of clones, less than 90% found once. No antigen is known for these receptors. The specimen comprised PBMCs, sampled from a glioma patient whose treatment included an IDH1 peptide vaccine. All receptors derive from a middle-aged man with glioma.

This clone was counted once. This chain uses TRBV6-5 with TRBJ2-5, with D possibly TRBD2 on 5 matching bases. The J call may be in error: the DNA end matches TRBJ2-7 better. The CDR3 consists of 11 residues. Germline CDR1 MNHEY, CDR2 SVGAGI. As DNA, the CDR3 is TGTGCCAGCAGTGGAGGTTACGAGCAGTACTTC. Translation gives CASSGGYEQYF.

In nucleotides, the CDR3 is TGCGCCAGCAGCCGCACTGGGACAGGGGGAGAGACCCAGTACTTC. This codes for CASSRTGTGGETQYF. The J gene is TRBJ2-5, the V gene TRBV4-1, with TRBD1 matching over 11 bases. The V and J ends lost 4 bases and 4 bases, in that order; junction bases with no gene match: 5. Germline-derived CDR1 and CDR2 are MGHRA and YSYEKL. This CDR3 region has 15 residues.

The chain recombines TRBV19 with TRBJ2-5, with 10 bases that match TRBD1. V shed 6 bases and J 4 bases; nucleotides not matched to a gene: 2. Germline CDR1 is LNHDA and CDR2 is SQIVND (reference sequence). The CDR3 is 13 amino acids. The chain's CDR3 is CASRTGGGETQYF. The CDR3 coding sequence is TGTGCCAGTAGGACAGGGGGCGGAGAGACCCAGTACTTC.

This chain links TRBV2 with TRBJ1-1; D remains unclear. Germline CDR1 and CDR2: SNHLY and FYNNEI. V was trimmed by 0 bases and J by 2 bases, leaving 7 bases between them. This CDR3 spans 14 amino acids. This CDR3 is CASSEAHSNTEAFF. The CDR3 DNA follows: TGTGCCAGCAGTGAAGCGCACAGCAACACTGAAGCTTTCTTT.

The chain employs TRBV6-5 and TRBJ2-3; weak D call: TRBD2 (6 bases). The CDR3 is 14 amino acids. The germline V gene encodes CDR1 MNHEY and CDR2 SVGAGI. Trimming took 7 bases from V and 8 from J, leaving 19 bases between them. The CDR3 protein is CASTPGPGVGTQYF. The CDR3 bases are TGTGCCAGCACACCCGGTCCGGGAGTTGGTACGCAGTATTTT.

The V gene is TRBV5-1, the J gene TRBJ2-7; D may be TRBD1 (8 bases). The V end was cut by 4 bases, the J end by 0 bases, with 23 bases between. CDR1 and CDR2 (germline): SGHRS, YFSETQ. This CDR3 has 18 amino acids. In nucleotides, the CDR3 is TGCGCCAGCAGCCCGTCCCGGACAGGGAGGGATGGCTCCTACGAGCAGTACTTC. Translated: CASSPSRTGRDGSYEQYF. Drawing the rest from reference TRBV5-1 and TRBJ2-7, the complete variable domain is KAGVTQTPRYLIKTRGQQVTLSCSPISGHRSVSWYQQTPGQGLQFLFEYFSETQRNKGNFPGRFSGRQFSNSRSEMNVSTLELGDSALYLCASSPSRTGRDGSYEQYFGPGTRLTVT.

The CDR3: CSAGTYEQYF. Here the CDR3 DNA reads TGCAGTGCTGGGACCTACGAGCAGTACTTC. The rearrangement joins TRBV20-1 to TRBJ2-7; D not certain. Germline values: CDR1 DFQATT, CDR2 SNEGSKA (reference sequence). The CDR3 totals 10 residues. The V gene lost 5 bases and the J gene lost 2 bases, with 4 bases spanning the gap.

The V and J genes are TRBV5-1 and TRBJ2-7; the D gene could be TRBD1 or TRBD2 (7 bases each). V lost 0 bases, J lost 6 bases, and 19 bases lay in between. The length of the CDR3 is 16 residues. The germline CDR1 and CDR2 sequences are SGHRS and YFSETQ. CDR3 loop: CASSLGAGGGSIEQYF. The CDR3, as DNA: TGCGCCAGCAGCTTGGGTGCAGGGGGGGGATCTATCGAGCAGTACTTC.

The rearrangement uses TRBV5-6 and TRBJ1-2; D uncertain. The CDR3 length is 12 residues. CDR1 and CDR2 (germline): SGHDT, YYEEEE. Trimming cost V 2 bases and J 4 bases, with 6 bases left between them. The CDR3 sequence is CASSFPGYGYTF. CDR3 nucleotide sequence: TGTGCCAGCAGCTTCCCAGGCTATGGCTACACCTTC.

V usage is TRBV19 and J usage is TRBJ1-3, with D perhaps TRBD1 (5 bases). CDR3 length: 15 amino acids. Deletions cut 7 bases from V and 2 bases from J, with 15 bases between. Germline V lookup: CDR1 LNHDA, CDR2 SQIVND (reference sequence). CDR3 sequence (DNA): TGTGCCAGTACGCGGGCAGGGCAAACTGGAAACACCATATATTTT. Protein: CASTRAGQTGNTIYF.

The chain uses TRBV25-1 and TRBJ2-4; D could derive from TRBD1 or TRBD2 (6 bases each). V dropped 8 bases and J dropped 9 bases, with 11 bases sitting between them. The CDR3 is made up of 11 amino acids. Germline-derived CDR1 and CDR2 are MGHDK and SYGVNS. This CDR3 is CASGGPRIQYF. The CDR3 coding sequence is TGTGCCAGCGGGGGGCCCCGCATTCAGTACTTC. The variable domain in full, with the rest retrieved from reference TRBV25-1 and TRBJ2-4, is EADIYQTPRYLVIGTGKKITLECSQTMGHDKMYWYQQDPGMELHLIHYSYGVNSTEKGDLSSESTVSRIRTEHFPLTLESARPSHTSQYLCASGGPRIQYFGAGTRLSVL.

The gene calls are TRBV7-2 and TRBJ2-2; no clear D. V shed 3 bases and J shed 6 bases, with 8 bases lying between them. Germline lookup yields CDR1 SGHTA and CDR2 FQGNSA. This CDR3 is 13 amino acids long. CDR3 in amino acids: CASSFRKSGELFF. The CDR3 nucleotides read TGTGCCAGCAGCTTTCGCAAGTCCGGGGAGCTGTTTTTT. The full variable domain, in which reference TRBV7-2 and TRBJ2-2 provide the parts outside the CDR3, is GAGVSQSPSNKVTEKGKDVELRCDPISGHTALYWYRQSLGQGLEFLIYFQGNSAPDKSGLPSDRFSAERTGGSVSTLTIQRTQQEDSAVYLCASSFRKSGELFFGEGSRLTVL.

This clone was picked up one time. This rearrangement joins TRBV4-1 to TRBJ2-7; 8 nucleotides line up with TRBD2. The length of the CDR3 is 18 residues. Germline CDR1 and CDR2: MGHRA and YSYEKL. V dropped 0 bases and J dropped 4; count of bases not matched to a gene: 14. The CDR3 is CASSQERGASAGVYEQYF. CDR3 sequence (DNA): TGCGCCAGCAGCCAAGAGAGGGGGGCGTCAGCGGGAGTGTACGAGCAGTACTTC.

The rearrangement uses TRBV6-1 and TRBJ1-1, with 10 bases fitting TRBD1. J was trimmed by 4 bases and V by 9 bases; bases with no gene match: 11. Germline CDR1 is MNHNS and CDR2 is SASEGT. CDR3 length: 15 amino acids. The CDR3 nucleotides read TGTGCCAGTCGATTGGGACAGGGGATCGGCACTGAAGCTTTCTTT. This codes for CASRLGQGIGTEAFF.

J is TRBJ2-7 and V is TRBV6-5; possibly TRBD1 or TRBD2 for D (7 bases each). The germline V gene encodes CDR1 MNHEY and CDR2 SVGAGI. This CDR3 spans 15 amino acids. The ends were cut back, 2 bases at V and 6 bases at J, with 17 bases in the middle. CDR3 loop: CASSYPLQGRVEQYF. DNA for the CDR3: TGTGCCAGCAGTTACCCGTTACAGGGGAGGGTCGAGCAGTACTTC.

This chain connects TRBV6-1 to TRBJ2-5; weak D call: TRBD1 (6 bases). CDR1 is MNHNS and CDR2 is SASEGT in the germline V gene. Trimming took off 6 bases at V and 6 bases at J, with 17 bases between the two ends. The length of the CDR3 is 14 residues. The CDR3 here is CASSDPWGQKTQYF. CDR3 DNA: TGTGCCAGCAGCGACCCCTGGGGGCAGAAGACCCAGTACTTC.

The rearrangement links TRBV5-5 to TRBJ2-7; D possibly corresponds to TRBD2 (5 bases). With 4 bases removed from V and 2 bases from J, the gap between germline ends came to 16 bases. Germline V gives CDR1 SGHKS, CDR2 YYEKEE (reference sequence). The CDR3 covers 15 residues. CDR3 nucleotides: TGTGCCAGCAGCCCAGGCGGCGGGTTCACCTACGAGCAGTACTTC. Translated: CASSPGGGFTYEQYF.

CDR3 protein: CASSLGAGFGELFF. CDR3 in DNA: TGTGCCAGCAGCTTGGGAGCGGGTTTCGGGGAGCTGTTTTTT. This sequence joins TRBV7-2 and TRBJ2-2, with a possible D match to TRBD2 (6 bases). The germline V and J ends were trimmed by 3 bases and 7 bases, with 12 bases remaining between them. The CDR3 covers 14 residues. CDR1 SGHTA and CDR2 FQGNSA come from the germline V gene.

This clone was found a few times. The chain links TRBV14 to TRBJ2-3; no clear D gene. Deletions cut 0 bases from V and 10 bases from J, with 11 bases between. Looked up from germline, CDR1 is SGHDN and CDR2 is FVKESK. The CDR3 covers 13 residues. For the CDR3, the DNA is TGTGCCAGCAGCCAAGACTGGGTTGGGGCGCAGTATTTT. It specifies CASSQDWVGAQYF.

In nucleotides, the CDR3 is TGTGCCAGTAGCCCACTAGCGGGGCGCTACGAGCAGTACTTC. Its translation: CASSPLAGRYEQYF. The chain is built from TRBV19 and TRBJ2-7, with 10 bases that match TRBD2. V shed 6 bases, J shed 3 bases, and the junction held 5 bases outside the gene matches. In germline, CDR1 is LNHDA, CDR2 SQIVND (reference sequence). The CDR3 is made up of 14 amino acids.

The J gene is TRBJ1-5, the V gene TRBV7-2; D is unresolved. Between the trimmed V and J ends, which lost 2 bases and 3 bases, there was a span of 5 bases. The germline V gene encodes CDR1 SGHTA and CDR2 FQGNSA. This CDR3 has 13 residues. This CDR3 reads CASSLSFNQPQHF. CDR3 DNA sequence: TGTGCCAGCAGCTTAAGTTTCAATCAGCCCCAGCATTTT.

For the CDR3, the DNA is TGCAGCGCTAGGGGGGGCACAGATACGCAGTATTTT. Translating gives CSARGGTDTQYF. The chain links TRBV29-1 to TRBJ2-3, with D perhaps matching TRBD1 or TRBD2 (6 bases each). The germline V and J ends were trimmed by 7 bases and 1 base, with 9 bases remaining between them. Germline V gene sequence: CDR1 SQVTM, CDR2 ANQGSEA. This CDR3 region has 12 residues.

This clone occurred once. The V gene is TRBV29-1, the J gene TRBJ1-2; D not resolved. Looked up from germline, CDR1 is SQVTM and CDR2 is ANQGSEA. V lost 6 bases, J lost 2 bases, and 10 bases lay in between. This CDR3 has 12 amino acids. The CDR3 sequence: CSVSIDNYGYTF. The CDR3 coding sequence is TGCAGCGTCTCCATTGACAACTATGGCTACACCTTC.

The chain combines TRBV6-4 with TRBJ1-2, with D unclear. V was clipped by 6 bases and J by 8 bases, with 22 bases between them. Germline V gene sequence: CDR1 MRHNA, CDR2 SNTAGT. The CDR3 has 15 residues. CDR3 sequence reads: CASRARSGPQNGYTF. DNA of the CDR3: TGTGCCAGCAGAGCGAGGTCCGGGCCCCAGAACGGCTACACCTTC.

The CDR3 loop is CASSEGAMTTGELFF. DNA of the CDR3: TGTGCCAGCAGTGAAGGGGCGATGACCACCGGGGAGCTGTTTTTT. The rearrangement links TRBV6-4 to TRBJ2-2; tentatively, D is TRBD1 (5 bases). This CDR3 has 15 amino acids. The V end lost 3 bases, the J end lost 4 bases, and 12 bases lay between the germline ends. The germline CDR1 and CDR2 sequences are MRHNA and SNTAGT.

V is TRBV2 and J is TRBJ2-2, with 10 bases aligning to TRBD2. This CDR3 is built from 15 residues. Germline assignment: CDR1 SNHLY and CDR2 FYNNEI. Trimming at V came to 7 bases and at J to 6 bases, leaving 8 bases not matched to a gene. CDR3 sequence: CASKVSSGSAGELFF. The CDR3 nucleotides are TGTGCCAGCAAGGTGTCTAGCGGGAGTGCCGGGGAGCTGTTTTTT.